Listed below are T cell receptor beta chains from one sample, sequenced in a study of T-cell memory formation after mild COVID-19. TCRdb called the 5' RACE reads again in MiXCR, with one record for every CDR3 protein. Altogether approximately 480,000 distinct CDR3 sequences are present, around a sixth being singletons, with the ten largest covering approximately 13%. Sequencing was performed on PBMCs or a T cell subset sorted from them (not recorded which). These receptors all come from an adult woman who had mild COVID-19 (a few samples of this study predate the infection). Cell type and time point are not known. The CDR3 runs from the conserved cysteine through the conserved F or W. The D gene is left open where the match is weak. Expanded clones get a size class; other rows say once, few or many, or leave the size out.

j_gene: TRBJ2-1; v_gene: TRBV3-1; d_gene: -; abundance: few; CDR3nt: TGTGCCAGCAGCCAAGATCCTGGCGGCGATGAGCAGTTCTTC; CDR3aa: CASSQDPGGDEQFF
j_gene: TRBJ2-7; v_gene: TRBV4-1; d_gene: -; abundance: few; CDR3nt: TGCGCCAGCAGCCAAGAAAAGGCCTCCTACGAGCAGTACTTC; CDR3aa: CASSQEKASYEQYF
j_gene: TRBJ1-4; v_gene: TRBV6-1; d_gene: -; abundance: -; CDR3nt: TGTGCCAGCAGAGATTCCTCCCGGGAGCTTTTT; CDR3aa: CASRDSSRELF
j_gene: TRBJ2-4; v_gene: TRBV30; d_gene: TRBD1; abundance: -; CDR3nt: TGTGCCTGGAGCGGACAGGGGTTAGCCAAAAACATTCAGTACTTC; CDR3aa: CAWSGQGLAKNIQYF
j_gene: TRBJ1-3; v_gene: TRBV6-5; d_gene: TRBD1; abundance: -; CDR3nt: TGTGCCAGCAGGCGGGGACAGGGAACATACTCTGGAAACACCATATATTTT; CDR3aa: CASRRGQGTYSGNTIYF
j_gene: TRBJ2-2; v_gene: TRBV5-1; d_gene: -; abundance: -; CDR3nt: TGCGCCAGCAGCTTCGGACAGCCGAACACCGGGGAGCTGTTTTTT; CDR3aa: CASSFGQPNTGELFF
j_gene: TRBJ1-2; v_gene: TRBV6-5; d_gene: -; abundance: few; CDR3nt: TGTGCCAGCAGTTACAGGACAGACAACTATGGCTACACCTTC; CDR3aa: CASSYRTDNYGYTF
j_gene: TRBJ2-7; v_gene: TRBV4-3; d_gene: -; abundance: few; CDR3nt: TGCGCCAGCAGCCAAGTTGGGGGTTCGCCAGAGCAGTACTTC; CDR3aa: CASSQVGGSPEQYF
j_gene: TRBJ1-1; v_gene: TRBV15; d_gene: -; abundance: once; CDR3nt: TGTGCCACCAGCAGAGATAGGGGAGAGAGAGCTTTCTTT; CDR3aa: CATSRDRGERAFF
j_gene: TRBJ1-4; v_gene: TRBV12-3/TRBV12-4; d_gene: -; abundance: few; CDR3nt: TGTGCCAGCAGTTTCGGACAGAGGACCGAGAAACTGTTTTTT; CDR3aa: CASSFGQRTEKLFF
j_gene: TRBJ1-6; v_gene: TRBV5-1; d_gene: TRBD1; abundance: -; CDR3nt: TGCGCCAGCAGCTCCGGGACAGGGTGGAATTCACCCCTCCACTTT; CDR3aa: CASSSGTGWNSPLHF
j_gene: TRBJ1-2; v_gene: TRBV12-3/TRBV12-4; d_gene: -; abundance: -; CDR3nt: TGTGCCAGCAGTTTTTCACGGAACTATGGCTACACCTTC; CDR3aa: CASSFSRNYGYTF
j_gene: TRBJ2-1; v_gene: TRBV6-2/TRBV6-3; d_gene: TRBD2; abundance: -; CDR3nt: TGTGCCAGCAGGGGGACAAAACTAGCGGGAGGAGTAAATGAGCAGTTCTTC; CDR3aa: CASRGTKLAGGVNEQFF
j_gene: TRBJ2-1; v_gene: TRBV30; d_gene: TRBD2; abundance: few; CDR3nt: TGTGCCTGGAGTCCGGGACTAGCGGGGGGTGAGCAGTTCTTC; CDR3aa: CAWSPGLAGGEQFF
j_gene: TRBJ2-1; v_gene: TRBV29-1; d_gene: -; abundance: -; CDR3nt: TGCAGCGTTAAGGGACAAAGGGACAATGAGCAGTTCTTC; CDR3aa: CSVKGQRDNEQFF
j_gene: TRBJ1-1; v_gene: TRBV20-1; d_gene: -; abundance: -; CDR3nt: TGCAGTGCTCCTCTAGGACCGACGAACACTGAAGCTTTCTTT; CDR3aa: CSAPLGPTNTEAFF
j_gene: TRBJ2-7; v_gene: TRBV5-1; d_gene: -; abundance: -; CDR3nt: TGCGCCAGCAGCTTGCAAGCAGGGCTTCGGGAGCAGTACTTC; CDR3aa: CASSLQAGLREQYF
j_gene: TRBJ2-5; v_gene: TRBV7-3; d_gene: TRBD2; abundance: few; CDR3nt: TGTGCCAGCAGCCGGGGGGTAGGACAGACCCAGTACTTC; CDR3aa: CASSRGVGQTQYF
j_gene: TRBJ2-5; v_gene: TRBV6-1; d_gene: TRBD1; abundance: -; CDR3nt: TGTGCCAGCAGTTACGGGACAGATATGGAGACCCAGTACTTC; CDR3aa: CASSYGTDMETQYF
j_gene: TRBJ1-1; v_gene: TRBV9; d_gene: -; abundance: once; CDR3nt: TGTGCCAGCAGCGTAGAGGGACATTGGGACACTGAAGCTTTCTTT; CDR3aa: CASSVEGHWDTEAFF
j_gene: TRBJ2-5; v_gene: TRBV24-1; d_gene: -; abundance: few; CDR3nt: TGTGCCACCAGTGACCCTCGACAGTACCAAGAGACCCAGTACTTC; CDR3aa: CATSDPRQYQETQYF
j_gene: TRBJ2-7; v_gene: TRBV5-1; d_gene: -; abundance: many; CDR3nt: TGCGCCAGCAGCTTCCGCGGACAGTCCGAGCAGTACTTC; CDR3aa: CASSFRGQSEQYF
j_gene: TRBJ2-1; v_gene: TRBV7-6; d_gene: -; abundance: few; CDR3nt: TGTGCCAGCAGCTTAGTGGTCGGCAATTTTGAGCAGTTCTTC; CDR3aa: CASSLVVGNFEQFF
j_gene: TRBJ2-5; v_gene: TRBV20-1; d_gene: -; abundance: few; CDR3nt: TGCAGTGCTAGAGATGTCGTCGCTCGGAGGCAAGAGACCCAGTACTTC; CDR3aa: CSARDVVARRQETQYF
j_gene: TRBJ1-6; v_gene: TRBV29-1; d_gene: TRBD1; abundance: few; CDR3nt: TGCAGCGTTAAAGGACAGGGAGAATCACCCCTCCACTTT; CDR3aa: CSVKGQGESPLHF
j_gene: TRBJ1-3; v_gene: TRBV4-2; d_gene: -; abundance: many; CDR3nt: TGTGCCAGCAGCCAAGATAACGGCCTCACAGGCCCCATATATTTT; CDR3aa: CASSQDNGLTGPIYF